Listed below are T cell receptor beta chains from one sample, sequenced in a study of CD8+ T cells in alopecia areata. The repertoire was sequenced with immunoSEQ multiplex PCR; TCRdb's copy has only in-frame clones and lacks some. The sample consists of 150,000 to 200,000 clones, about 65% of them appearing once. The material was CD4+ T cells sorted from blood, obtained around week 50, from a patient treated with tofacitinib. The receptors originated from a human donor with alopecia areata. Both conserved end residues are trimmed from each CDR3. The order of the fields is V gene, CDR3 length, clone size, CDR3 protein. Clone size appears in some rows only: once, few, many, or a class for an expanded clone.

V: TRBV14
length: 9
size: once
CDR3: TSSQRDGYT

V: TRBV29-1
length: 11
size: .
CDR3: SVKQGPNQPQH

V: TRBV6-6
length: 10
size: .
CDR3: ASSRTGPEQY

V: TRBV5-1
length: 12
size: .
CDR3: ATRLGSVGETQY

V: TRBV23-1
length: 14
size: .
CDR3: ASTDLRKGGWYGYT

V: TRBV6-1
length: 13
size: .
CDR3: ASSLNPARGFGYT

V: TRBV30
length: 12
size: few
CDR3: AWSEDKSRGEQF

V: TRBV15
length: 13
size: .
CDR3: ATSRELGRAHEQY

V: TRBV19
length: 16
size: .
CDR3: ASSIQPPGLPGTDTQY

V: TRBV4-3
length: 13
size: few
CDR3: ASSQGRTGLVGAF

V: TRBV5-4
length: 12
size: few
CDR3: ASSLDSGSYEQY

V: TRBV29-1
length: 13
size: .
CDR3: SVPGLWVGTDTQY

V: TRBV25-1
length: 9
size: .
CDR3: ASTGATEAF

V: TRBV27
length: 13
size: .
CDR3: ASSPDTYRGTEAF

V: TRBV5-1
length: 10
size: once
CDR3: ASSLLSYEQY

V: TRBV29-1
length: 11
size: .
CDR3: SVGQLMNTEAF

V: TRBV5-6
length: 13
size: .
CDR3: ASSWDGRSNSPLH

V: TRBV7-2
length: 10
size: .
CDR3: ASSLRLTEAF

V: TRBV13
length: 15
size: few
CDR3: ASSIRDLQGGRYEQY

V: TRBV29-1
length: 13
size: few
CDR3: SVLLPGPSLNIQY

V: TRBV9
length: 13
size: .
CDR3: ASSRTSGSSYEQY

V: TRBV27
length: 11
size: .
CDR3: ASSRNSNQPQH

V: TRBV7-2
length: 11
size: .
CDR3: ASSLTGGFGYT

V: TRBV6-1
length: 13
size: .
CDR3: ASRPYRGQNTEAF

V: TRBV11-2
length: 11
size: .
CDR3: ASSLGLSGDSF

V: TRBV2
length: 11
size: once
CDR3: ASKGLASYEQY

V: TRBV9
length: 11
size: .
CDR3: ASSLPTADTQY

V: TRBV30
length: 11
size: once
CDR3: AWGPSGDTEAF

V: TRBV7-2
length: 11
size: .
CDR3: ASSSSFNSPLH

V: TRBV4-3
length: 12
size: few
CDR3: ASSQVQNNSPLH

V: TRBV30
length: 9
size: .
CDR3: ACRGRTEAF

V: TRBV7-8
length: 12
size: .
CDR3: ASSLRGRTDTQY

V: TRBV2
length: 12
size: .
CDR3: ASSKAGDDTEAF

V: TRBV29-1
length: 9
size: few
CDR3: SVEGSTEAF

V: TRBV7-3
length: 14
size: few
CDR3: ASSPVAGGRTDTQY

V: TRBV6-6
length: 14
size: .
CDR3: ASSLDRPANNSPLH

V: TRBV7-2
length: 9
size: few
CDR3: ASSGNTEAF

V: TRBV5-6
length: 12
size: .
CDR3: ASSLVDSYNEQF

V: TRBV2
length: 10
size: .
CDR3: ASGGRNEKLF

V: TRBV5-4
length: 12
size: few
CDR3: ASSLHDRTYEQY

V: TRBV5-6
length: 14
size: .
CDR3: ASSVRWRGALNEQF

V: TRBV30
length: 12
size: .
CDR3: AWSPGGPPYGYT

V: TRBV12-5
length: 14
size: .
CDR3: ASAQILGGQDAEAF

V: TRBV29-1
length: 11
size: .
CDR3: SVVGIEGTEAF

V: TRBV29-1
length: 11
size: once
CDR3: SVYLETAYGYT

V: TRBV6-6
length: 13
size: .
CDR3: ASTYLGRSQETQY

V: TRBV7-2
length: 12
size: once
CDR3: ASSLDGGQDTQY

V: TRBV15
length: 14
size: .
CDR3: ATSRVRGQGLDTQY

V: TRBV6-6
length: 12
size: few
CDR3: ASSRGELNQPQH

V: TRBV28
length: 11
size: .
CDR3: ASSLGATYEQY

V: TRBV6-5
length: 11
size: few
CDR3: ASSNQGNTEAF

V: TRBV6-5
length: 12
size: .
CDR3: ASSYSFLGSEAF